This T cell receptor (beta chain) emerged from a study of blood T cell repertoires in COVID-19. Study details: Both acute and convalescent COVID-19 samples were obtained from the United States, Italy and Spain.

Original processing methods: Nucleated cell counts were estimated from reference gene primer amplification. This table comes from immunoSEQ multiplex PCR, and its TCRdb copy is limited to in-frame clones, with some not included. That table supplies the V and J calls and clone size; D and trimming were determined from the DNA. The sample includes about 190,000 clones, around 90% of them seen just once. Between the trimmed V and J ends, which lost 0 bases and 5 bases, there was a span of 10 bases. CDR3 size: 14 residues. CDR1 and CDR2 from the germline V gene are SGHRS and YFSETQ. The clonotype comes from a man between 50 and 59 years old with acute or convalescent COVID-19. The chain employs TRBV5-1 and TRBJ2-3, with TRBD2 as a possible D gene (5 bases). Sequenced: peripheral blood. Here the CDR3 DNA reads TGCGCCAGCAGCTTGGCAGGTGGGAGAGATACGCAGTATTTT. Amino acid sequence: CASSLAGGRDTQYF.